One sample yielded the 4 T cell receptor delta chains listed below, sequenced in a study of human gamma delta and Vdelta1 T cells listed by TCRdb under 2018. No antigen is known for these receptors. Library construction relied on PCR. Sequencer: Illumina MiSeq. TCRdb processed the public reads again with the CATT caller, after which rows with matching DNA were combined. The sample includes around 6,000 delta-chain clones, with roughly 40% observed a single time. Roughly 9% of the sample is taken by the ten largest. The sequenced material came from Vdelta1 gamma-delta T cells from blood grown in culture (DOT cells). In the paper's terms, the cell subset or site label means: Delta One T cells, in vitro expanded/differentiated Vd1+ gamma-delta T cells. The receptors stem from a human donor in good health.

J is TRDJ1 and V is TRDV1; 10 bases match TRDD3. J gave up 3 bases and V 5 bases, and 24 bases lay outside the gene matches. This CDR3 spans 21 amino acids. The germline V gene encodes CDR1 TSWWSYY and CDR2 QGS. The CDR3, as DNA: TGTGCTCTTGGGCCAATGCCCCCACCCCTTCCTAGGGGGATACGGGCCGATAAACTCATCTTT. Translation gives CALGPMPPPLPRGIRADKLIF.

The V call is TRDV1, the J call TRDJ1, with TRDD3 matching over 8 bases. After removal of 5 bases from V and 0 bases from J, the junction contained 20 bases not matched to a gene. CDR1 is TSWWSYY, CDR2 QGS, per germline. CDR3 length: 20 amino acids. The CDR3, as DNA: TGTGCTCTTGGGAACCTTTTTCTACCGCACTGGGGGTCCGACACCGATAAACTCATCTTT. It translates to CALGNLFLPHWGSDTDKLIF.

This clone was picked up a small number of times. This chain links TRDV1 with TRDJ1; possibly TRDD2 for D (5 bases). In germline, CDR1 is TSWWSYY, CDR2 QGS. Trimming left V 1 base short and J 0 bases short, with 30 bases between. CDR3 length equals 22 residues. Here the CDR3 reads CALGEQVVLNPTRSKYTDKLIF. The CDR3 coding sequence is TGTGCTCTTGGGGAACAGGTAGTCCTGAACCCTACACGATCTAAGTACACCGATAAACTCATCTTT.

V usage is TRDV1 and J usage is TRDJ1; 11 bases fit TRDD3. Germline CDR1 reads TSWWSYY; CDR2 reads QGS. After removal of 5 bases from V and 3 bases from J, the junction contained 20 bases not matched to a gene. This CDR3 spans 20 amino acids. CDR3 in DNA: TGTGCTCTTGGGCCCTCCATCCTGGCTTTACTGGGGGATAGCGCCGATAAACTCATCTTT. Encoded protein: CALGPSILALLGDSADKLIF.